The 6 T cell receptor beta chains presented below share a single source sample, sequenced in a study of shared clonotypes between healthy human individuals. Here immunoSEQ multiplex PCR was the method, and the copy in TCRdb shows in-frame clones only, minus some. The sample lists some 1.1 million clones; roughly 80% were seen once. Material: memory CD4+ T cells from PBMCs. Subset reported: CD45RA-negative fraction. The source of these receptors is a man younger than 35 in good health. Some clones in this sample may be carry-over from other donors' samples.

The genes are TRBV9 and TRBJ1-3; the match to TRBD1 covers 8 bases. The length of the CDR3 is 15 residues. Germline-derived CDR1 and CDR2 are SGDLS and YYNGEE. V trimming: 0 bases; J trimming: 8 bases; junction bases outside the gene matches: 7. CDR3 protein: CASSVGPLTGDTIYF. The CDR3 nucleotides are TGTGCCAGCAGCGTAGGTCCACTGACAGGGGACACCATATATTTT.

The V gene is TRBV9, the J gene TRBJ2-5, with a weak D call TRBD2 (6 bases). This CDR3 contains 16 residues. V was cut by 3 bases and J by 2 bases, with 17 bases left in between. Germline CDR1 and CDR2: SGDLS and YYNGEE. CDR3 amino acids: CASSAQAGLVQETQYF. CDR3 DNA: TGTGCCAGCAGCGCTCAAGCGGGTCTGGTACAAGAGACCCAGTACTTC.

The rearrangement uses TRBV7-6 and TRBJ2-2, with D unclear. Looked up from germline, CDR1 is SGHVS and CDR2 is FNYEAQ. The CDR3 runs to 14 residues. The ends were cut back, 5 bases at V and 8 bases at J, with 15 bases in the middle. CDR3 sequence (DNA): TGTGCCAGCAGCGTGAGTCTGGTCCAGGGGGAGCTGTTTTTT. This gives the protein CASSVSLVQGELFF.

The V and J genes are TRBV10-3 and TRBJ2-1; no clear D. V was pared by 5 bases and J by 0 bases, with 14 bases between. The CDR3 sequence is 16 residues long. In germline, CDR1 is ENHRY, CDR2 SYGVKD. DNA of the CDR3: TGTGCCATCAGTAAGACTGGCCCTAGCTCCTACAATGAGCAGTTCTTC. Translation gives CAISKTGPSSYNEQFF.

CDR3 nucleotides: TGTGCCAGCATCTTTGGACAGGGGGCGGTGGGAGGCAATCAGCCCCAGCATTTT. It translates to CASIFGQGAVGGNQPQHF. V gene TRBV28 combines with J gene TRBJ1-5; 11 nucleotides match TRBD1. With V trimmed by 7 bases and J by 2 bases, 13 bases remained unmatched. This CDR3 comprises 18 residues. Germline CDR1 reads MDHEN; CDR2 reads SYDVKM. Looking up the rest from reference TRBV28 and TRBJ1-5 gives the full variable domain: DVKVTQSSRYLVKRTGEKVFLECVQDMDHENMFWYRQDPGLGLRLIYFSYDVKMKEKGDIPEGYSVSREKKERFSLILESASTNQTSMYLCASIFGQGAVGGNQPQHFGDGTRLSIL.

The rearrangement joins TRBV5-1 to TRBJ2-2, with 7 bases matching TRBD1. This CDR3 is built from 16 residues. Germline assignment: CDR1 SGHRS and CDR2 YFSETQ. The V gene end was trimmed by 4 bases and the J gene end by 0 bases; junction bases not matched to a gene: 6. The CDR3 spells CASSPWDSPNTGELFF. In DNA, the CDR3 is TGCGCCAGCAGCCCCTGGGACAGCCCGAACACCGGGGAGCTGTTTTTT.